This TCR beta chain stems from a study of CD8 T cells in Susac syndrome. From blood CD8+ and CD4+ T cells, the TCR beta chain was sequenced. It was with random hexamers that roughly 0.5 to 1 ug RNA was reverse transcribed. Each CDR3 protein gets one entry after TCRdb re-called the immunoSEQ multiplex PCR reads with MiXCR. The repertoire includes some 90,000 distinct CDR3 sequences, 85% to 95% of them detected once, and about 0.32% sits in the top ten. V was clipped by 5 bases and J by 8 bases; unmatched bases: 6. Germline CDR1 MNHEY, CDR2 SVGEGT. The CDR3 spans 14 residues. The receptor was isolated from a human donor in good health. The rearrangement links TRBV6-2 or TRBV6-3 to TRBJ2-4; 10 bases line up with TRBD2. Sequences were obtained from CD8+ T cells from PBMCs. The CDR3 here is CASSSGGDPDIQYF. The CDR3 coding sequence is TGTGCCAGCAGTAGCGGGGGGGACCCCGACATTCAGTACTTC.